This T cell receptor (beta chain) is drawn from a study of cytomegalovirus exposure and HLA in healthy donors. Points from the study as a whole: A later analysis linked a missense variant in DCLRE1C to the trimming of TCR beta V and J genes. As was reported, the classifier diagnosed cytomegalovirus status with high specificity and sensitivity. Later findings reportedly placed an Asian-associated ancestry cluster below the approximately 630-donor mean for N-insertions. Productive status was seen about 90% or about 30% of the time for most TCR beta V segments in an earlier analysis.

V was pared by 3 bases and J by 3 bases, with 13 bases between. The CDR3 spans 15 residues. Germline CDR1 reads SGHAT; CDR2 reads FQNNGV. This PCR relied on a set of 60 Vbeta primers and 13 Jbeta primers. Only in-frame clones appear in the TCRdb table, and some are missing; sequencing was by immunoSEQ multiplex PCR. The sample carries about 150,000 clones, about 64% recorded once. For this clone: The antigen remains unidentified.

The receptor comes from a woman aged 55-69 years in good health and CMV-seropositive. Input material: PBMCs. The V gene is TRBV11-2, the J gene TRBJ2-3, with D uncertain. The CDR3 region has the DNA TGTGCCAGCAGCTTGGAACCCACGGGTACAGATACGCAGTATTTT. Encoded protein: CASSLEPTGTDTQYF.